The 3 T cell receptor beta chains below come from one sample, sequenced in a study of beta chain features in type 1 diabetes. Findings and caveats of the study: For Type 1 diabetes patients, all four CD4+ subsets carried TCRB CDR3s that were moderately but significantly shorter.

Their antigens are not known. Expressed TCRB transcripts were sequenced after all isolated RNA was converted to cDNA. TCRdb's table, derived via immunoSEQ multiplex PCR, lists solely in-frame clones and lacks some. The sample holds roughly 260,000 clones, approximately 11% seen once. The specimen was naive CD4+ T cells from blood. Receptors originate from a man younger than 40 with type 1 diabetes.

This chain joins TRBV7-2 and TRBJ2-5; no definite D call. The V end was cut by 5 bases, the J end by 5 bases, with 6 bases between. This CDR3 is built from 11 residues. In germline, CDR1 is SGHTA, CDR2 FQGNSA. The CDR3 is CASSPFETQYF. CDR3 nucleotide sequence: TGTGCCAGCAGCCCTTTTGAGACCCAGTACTTC.

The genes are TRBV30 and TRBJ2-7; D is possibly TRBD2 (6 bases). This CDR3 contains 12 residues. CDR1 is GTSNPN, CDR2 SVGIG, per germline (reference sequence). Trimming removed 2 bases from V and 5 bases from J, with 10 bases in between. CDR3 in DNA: TGTGCCTGGAGTTGGCTAGCGAACGAGCAGTACTTC. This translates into CAWSWLANEQYF.

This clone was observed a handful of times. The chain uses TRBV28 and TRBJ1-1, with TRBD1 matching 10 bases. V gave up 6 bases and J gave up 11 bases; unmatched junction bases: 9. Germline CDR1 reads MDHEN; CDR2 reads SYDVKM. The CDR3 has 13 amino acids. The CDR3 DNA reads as TGTGCCAGCAGACTCGGGACAGGGGACCAGGCTTTCTTT. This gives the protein CASRLGTGDQAFF.